A single T cell receptor (beta chain) is shown here with its context. Its antigen is not known. Assay: immunoSEQ multiplex PCR; the TCRdb copy retains only in-frame clones and omits some. The table has 65,000 to 90,000 clones, under 95% seen once. The sample originates from a study of OX40 agonist ivuxolimab in advanced cancers. The wider study: Dose-escalation patients were diagnosed with hepatocellular carcinoma, melanoma, renal cell cancer or head and neck cancer. Study-level results: A proportion of nonresponders additionally exhibited low normalized T-cell clonal expansion. Fewer expanded clones were found on average in CD4+ than in CD8+ T cells.

The sequencing used CD4+ or CD8+ T cells sorted from blood, collected in a trial of the OX40 agonist ivuxolimab. The TCR sequence derives from an adult with an advanced solid tumor such as melanoma, head and neck, liver or kidney cancer.

The CDR3 nucleotides are TGTGCCAGCAGCTTAGCGCTAGCGCCCACCTACGAGCAGTACTTC. Residues: CASSLALAPTYEQYF. This chain joins TRBV7-2 and TRBJ2-7; possibly TRBD2 for D (6 bases). Trimming left V 0 bases short and J 2 bases short, with 11 bases between. Germline V gene sequence: CDR1 SGHTA, CDR2 FQGNSA. There are 15 residues in the CDR3. Supplemented by reference TRBV7-2 and TRBJ2-7, the full variable domain reads GAGVSQSPSNKVTEKGKDVELRCDPISGHTALYWYRQSLGQGLEFLIYFQGNSAPDKSGLPSDRFSAERTGGSVSTLTIQRTQQEDSAVYLCASSLALAPTYEQYFGPGTRLTVT.